This TCR beta chain was retrieved from a study of blood T cell repertoires in COVID-19. Study in general: The study drew acute and convalescent COVID-19 samples from the United States, Italy and Spain.

Original methodology: The authors estimated nucleated cell counts from reference gene primer amplification. Here immunoSEQ multiplex PCR was the method, and the copy in TCRdb shows in-frame clones only, minus some. V and J calls and clone size are copied from that table; D and trimming were computed from the DNA. Of some 350,000 clones listed, approximately 86% are singletons. Germline V gene sequence: CDR1 LNHDA, CDR2 SQIVND (reference sequence). Deletions cut 7 bases from V and 1 base from J, with 9 bases between. CDR3 size: 13 residues. This rearrangement joins TRBV19 to TRBJ2-3; D might be TRBD1 (6 bases). What was sequenced was peripheral blood. The TCR comes from a human donor in a cohort sampled during active COVID-19. CDR3 DNA: TGTGCCAGTACCCCAGGGGGCACAGATACGCAGTATTTT. Protein: CASTPGGTDTQYF. Filled out from reference TRBV19 and TRBJ2-3, the complete variable domain reads DGGITQSPKYLFRKEGQNVTLSCEQNLNHDAMYWYRQDPGQGLRLIYYSQIVNDFQKGDIAEGYSVSREKKESFPLTVTSAQKNPTAFYLCASTPGGTDTQYFGPGTRLTVL.